The clone carrying this TCR beta chain was observed once. The germline V gene encodes CDR1 SGHRS and CDR2 YFSETQ. The V and J ends lost 3 bases and 3 bases, in that order; junction bases with no gene match: 8. This CDR3 contains 16 residues. The entry originates in a study of shared clonotypes between healthy human individuals. Data came from immunoSEQ multiplex PCR; TCRdb stores just in-frame clones and leaves some out. The sample consists of millions of clones, roughly 94% of them appearing once. The genes are TRBV5-1 and TRBJ1-4, with 7 bases matching TRBD1. The clonotype comes from a man aged 18 to 35 in good health. Source material: naive CD4+ T cells sorted from blood. The subset: CD45RA+ positively selected. The CDR3 reads CASSSSPGQSNEKLFF. DNA for the CDR3: TGCGCCAGCAGCTCCTCACCGGGACAGTCTAATGAAAAACTGTTTTTT.